These 11 T cell receptor beta chains were sequenced from one sample in a study of cytomegalovirus exposure and HLA in healthy donors. Sequencing used immunoSEQ multiplex PCR; TCRdb keeps in-frame clones, though not all of them. The sample has 150,000 to 200,000 clones; around 84% are singletons. Sequenced sample: PBMCs. These receptors originate from a woman aged 30 to 39 in good health and CMV-seropositive.

The rearrangement joins TRBV2 to TRBJ2-1, with 8 nucleotides matching TRBD2. V dropped 6 bases and J dropped 4; count of bases not matched to a gene: 14. Germline assignment: CDR1 SNHLY and CDR2 FYNNEI. The CDR3 runs 17 residues. CDR3 coding DNA: TGTGCCAGCAGCAAAGGGGGTAGCGGGATCTTTTACAATGAGCAGTTCTTC. Protein product: CASSKGGSGIFYNEQFF.

The chain combines TRBV5-1 with TRBJ2-5; 10 bases map to TRBD1. CDR1 SGHRS and CDR2 YFSETQ come from the germline V gene. The ends lost 3 bases at V and 13 bases at J; junction bases unmatched: 6. The CDR3 covers 12 residues. The CDR3 loop is CASSYDRGPPYF. The CDR3 coding sequence is TGCGCCAGCAGCTACGACAGGGGGCCACCGTACTTC.

The chain is built from TRBV28 and TRBJ1-2; D might be TRBD1 (6 bases). This CDR3 has 13 residues. Germline CDR1 reads MDHEN; CDR2 reads SYDVKM. Trimming left V 7 bases short and J 4 bases short, with 13 bases between. CDR3 DNA sequence: TGTGCCAGCACCCCAGGGGAGAGCTATGGCTACACCTTC. It is translated as CASTPGESYGYTF.

This clone was counted once. V and J are TRBV2 and TRBJ1-3, with D tentatively TRBD1 (6 bases). This CDR3 has 15 residues. Germline V gene lookup returns CDR1 SNHLY and CDR2 FYNNEI. The V end was cut by 6 bases, the J end by 8 bases, with 20 bases between. CDR3 sequence (DNA): TGTGCCAGCAGCTCAATTACAGGGACCTGGGACACCATATATTTT. This sequence encodes CASSSITGTWDTIYF.

The chain combines TRBV11-3 with TRBJ2-7; 9 nucleotides align to TRBD1. V shed 6 bases, J shed 5 bases, and the junction held 14 bases outside the gene matches. CDR3 length equals 16 residues. Per the germline V gene, CDR1 is SGHNT and CDR2 is YENEEA. The CDR3 spells CASRSYRTGATDEQYF. CDR3 nucleotide sequence: TGTGCCAGCAGATCCTACCGGACAGGGGCAACCGACGAGCAGTACTTC.

The chain carries TRBV28 and TRBJ2-7; TRBD1 matches at 10 bases. Germline V gene sequence: CDR1 MDHEN, CDR2 SYDVKM. Unmatched junction bases numbered 6, after V lost 4 bases and J lost 3 bases. The CDR3 consists of 15 residues. CDR3 DNA sequence: TGTGCCAGCAGTTCCCACCGGGACAGGGGCTACGAGCAGTACTTC. It yields the protein CASSSHRDRGYEQYF. Based on the CDR3 plus reference TRBV28 and TRBJ2-7, the full variable domain is DVKVTQSSRYLVKRTGEKVFLECVQDMDHENMFWYRQDPGLGLRLIYFSYDVKMKEKGDIPEGYSVSREKKERFSLILESASTNQTSMYLCASSSHRDRGYEQYFGPGTRLTVT.

The V and J genes are TRBV7-9 and TRBJ1-2, with no clear D. Trimming pared 5 bases from V and 6 bases from J, leaving 13 bases between. The CDR3 is 13 amino acids. CDR1 is SEHNR, CDR2 FQNEAQ, per germline (reference sequence). This CDR3 is CASSPSNSDGYTF. The CDR3 DNA is TGTGCCAGCAGCCCGTCTAATTCTGATGGCTACACCTTC.

The chain combines TRBV5-1 with TRBJ2-1; 9 bases align to TRBD2. The CDR3 is 16 amino acids. From germline, CDR1 is SGHRS and CDR2 YFSETQ. J was trimmed by 8 bases and V by 4 bases; bases with no gene match: 13. For the CDR3, the DNA is TGCGCCAGCAGCCCGGATGGAAGCGGGGGGCGCGATGAGCAGTTCTTC. Translating gives CASSPDGSGGRDEQFF.

The chain combines TRBV27 with TRBJ1-5; the D is unclear. This CDR3 spans 14 amino acids. Between the trimmed V and J ends, which lost 0 bases and 3 bases, there was a span of 6 bases. CDR1 and CDR2 (germline): MNHEY, SMNVEV (reference sequence). The CDR3 DNA sequence: TGTGCCAGCAGTTTATCACAGAACAATCAGCCCCAGCATTTT. This translates into CASSLSQNNQPQHF.

This clone was seen just once. V is TRBV25-1 and J is TRBJ2-7; tentatively, D is TRBD1 (7 bases). In germline, CDR1 is MGHDK, CDR2 SYGVNS. The CDR3 length is 12 residues. Trimming took 9 bases from V and 9 from J, leaving 18 bases between them. This CDR3 reads CARFKGARGQYF. CDR3 bases: TGTGCCAGGTTCAAGGGGGCGCGGGGGCAGTACTTC.

The J gene is TRBJ2-7, the V gene TRBV5-1; possibly TRBD1 for D (6 bases). The V gene's germline CDR1 is SGHRS and CDR2 YFSETQ. The V end was cut by 4 bases, the J end by 0 bases, with 17 bases between. The CDR3 totals 16 residues. The CDR3 sequence: CASSPNPTGNSYEQYF. The CDR3 nucleotides are TGCGCCAGCAGCCCAAACCCGACAGGAAACTCCTACGAGCAGTACTTC. Full variable domain (rest looked up from reference TRBV5-1 and TRBJ2-7): KAGVTQTPRYLIKTRGQQVTLSCSPISGHRSVSWYQQTPGQGLQFLFEYFSETQRNKGNFPGRFSGRQFSNSRSEMNVSTLELGDSALYLCASSPNPTGNSYEQYFGPGTRLTVT.